The rows below give T cell receptor beta chains drawn from one sample of a study of blood T cell repertoires in COVID-19. The repertoire was sequenced with immunoSEQ multiplex PCR; TCRdb's copy has only in-frame clones and lacks some. The data hold 60,000 or so clones, with more than 80% observed a single time. Specimen: peripheral blood. These receptors originate from a human donor with active COVID-19. The donor label of this sample is uncertain. The CDR3 runs from the conserved cysteine through the conserved F or W. The order of the fields is CDR3 DNA, CDR3 protein, clone size, D gene, J gene, V gene. A D gene is named only where the DNA matches it firmly. Expanded clones are given a class, and other clones once, few, many or no size at all.

TGTGCCACCAGCAGAGATGGGCAAACAGGGGGCCATCAGCCCCAGCATTTT,CATSRDGQTGGHQPQHF,NA,TRBD1,TRBJ1-5,TRBV15
TGTGCCAGCAGCTTAGGGCCCGGGGGTGGTGAAAAACTGTTTTTT,CASSLGPGGGEKLFF,NA,NA,TRBJ1-4,TRBV13
TGTGCCAGCAGTCTCCTACCACCAGGGGATCAGCCCCAGCATTTT,CASSLLPPGDQPQHF,NA,NA,TRBJ1-5,TRBV27
TGTGCCAGCAGCCACCGGGACAGGGGGCTCACTGAAGCTTTCTTT,CASSHRDRGLTEAFF,once,TRBD1,TRBJ1-1,TRBV7-9
TGTGCCAGCAGCGGGGGGTTTGGAAACAATCAGCCCCAGCATTTT,CASSGGFGNNQPQHF,NA,NA,TRBJ1-5,TRBV5-8
TGTGCCAGCAGCCTTGGAACAGGGGATGGTGCTTTCTTT,CASSLGTGDGAFF,once,TRBD1,TRBJ1-1,TRBV5-6
TGCAGCGTCCCTAGCGGGAGGGCGTGGTACAATGAGCAGTTCTTC,CSVPSGRAWYNEQFF,NA,TRBD2,TRBJ2-1,TRBV29-1
TGTGCCAGCAGAGACGGAAGCGCAAGCTCCTACGAGCAGTACTTC,CASRDGSASSYEQYF,NA,NA,TRBJ2-7,TRBV6-6
TGTGCCAGCAGCTTCGCGGGCGAGACCCAGTACTTC,CASSFAGETQYF,NA,NA,TRBJ2-5,TRBV5-4
TGTGCCAGCAGTGACTCCGGCGGAAGTGGCACAGATACGCAGTATTTT,CASSDSGGSGTDTQYF,NA,NA,TRBJ2-3,TRBV6-4
TGTGCCAGCAGCGTTGGGACTAGCGGGGCGTACCAAGAGACCCAGTACTTC,CASSVGTSGAYQETQYF,once,TRBD2,TRBJ2-5,TRBV9
TGCGCCAGCAGCCCGGGGACTCCAACCAGCAACACTGAAGCTTTCTTT,CASSPGTPTSNTEAFF,NA,NA,TRBJ1-1,TRBV5-1
TGTGCCAGCAGCGTAGTTCCTAATCAGCCCCAGCATTTT,CASSVVPNQPQHF,NA,NA,TRBJ1-5,TRBV9
TGCGCCAGCAGCTACCCGGGACAGGGAGGGACCCAGTACTTC,CASSYPGQGGTQYF,NA,TRBD1,TRBJ2-5,TRBV5-1
TGTGCCAGCAGCCCCGGCGACAGGGCTACAGATACGCAGTATTTT,CASSPGDRATDTQYF,NA,TRBD1,TRBJ2-3,TRBV7-3
TGTGCCAGCAGCCCGAATCAGGGACTAGTGAGCAATGAGCAGTTCTTC,CASSPNQGLVSNEQFF,once,TRBD2,TRBJ2-1,TRBV3-1/TRBV3-2